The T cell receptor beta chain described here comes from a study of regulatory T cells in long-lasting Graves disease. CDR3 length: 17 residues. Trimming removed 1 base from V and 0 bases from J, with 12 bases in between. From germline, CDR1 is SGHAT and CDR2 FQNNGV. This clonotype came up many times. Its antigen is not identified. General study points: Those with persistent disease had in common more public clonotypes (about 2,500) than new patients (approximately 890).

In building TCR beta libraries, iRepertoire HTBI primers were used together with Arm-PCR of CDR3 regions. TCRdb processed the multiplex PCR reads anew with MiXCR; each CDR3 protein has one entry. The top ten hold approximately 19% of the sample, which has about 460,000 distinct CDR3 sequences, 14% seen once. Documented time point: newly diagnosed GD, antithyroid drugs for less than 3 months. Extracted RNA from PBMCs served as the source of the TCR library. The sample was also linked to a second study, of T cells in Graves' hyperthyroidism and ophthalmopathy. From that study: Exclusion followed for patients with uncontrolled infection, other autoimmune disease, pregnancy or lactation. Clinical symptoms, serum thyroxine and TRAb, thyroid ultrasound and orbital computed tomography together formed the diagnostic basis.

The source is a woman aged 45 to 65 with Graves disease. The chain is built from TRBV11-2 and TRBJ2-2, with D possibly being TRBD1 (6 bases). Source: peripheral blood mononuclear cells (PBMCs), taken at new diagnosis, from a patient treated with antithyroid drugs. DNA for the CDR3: TGTGCCAGCAGCTTAGCTGGACAGACGACGAACACCGGGGAGCTGTTTTTT. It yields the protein CASSLAGQTTNTGELFF.